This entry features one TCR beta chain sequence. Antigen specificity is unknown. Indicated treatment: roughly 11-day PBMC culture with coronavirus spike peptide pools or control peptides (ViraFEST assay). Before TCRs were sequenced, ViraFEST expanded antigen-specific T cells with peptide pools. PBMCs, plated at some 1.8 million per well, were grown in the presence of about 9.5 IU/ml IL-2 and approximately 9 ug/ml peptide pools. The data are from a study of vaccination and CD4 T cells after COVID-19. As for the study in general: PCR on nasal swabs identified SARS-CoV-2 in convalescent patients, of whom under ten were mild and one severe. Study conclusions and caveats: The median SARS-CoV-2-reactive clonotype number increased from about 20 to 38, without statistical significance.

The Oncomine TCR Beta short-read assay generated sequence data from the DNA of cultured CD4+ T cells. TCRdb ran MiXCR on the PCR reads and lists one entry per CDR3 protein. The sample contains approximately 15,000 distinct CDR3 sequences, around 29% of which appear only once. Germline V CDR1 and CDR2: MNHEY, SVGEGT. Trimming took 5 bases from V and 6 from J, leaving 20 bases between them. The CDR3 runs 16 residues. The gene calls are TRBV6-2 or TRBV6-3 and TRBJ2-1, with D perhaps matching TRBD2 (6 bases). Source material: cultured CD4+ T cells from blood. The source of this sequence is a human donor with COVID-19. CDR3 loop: CASSATLPRDSNEQFF. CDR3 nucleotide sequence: TGTGCCAGCAGTGCCACCTTGCCCCGGGACTCCAATGAGCAGTTCTTC.